The next 27 T cell receptor beta chains were all read from a single sample in a study of blood T cell repertoires in COVID-19. Clones were sequenced by immunoSEQ multiplex PCR, and TCRdb holds only the in-frame ones, with some missing. This sample has a few hundred thousand clones, with around 87% found just once. Sequenced input: peripheral blood. The origin of the receptors is a man aged 50 to 60 with active or convalescent COVID-19.

This chain links TRBV30 with TRBJ1-1; the D gene is possibly TRBD1 (5 bases). Trimming removed 0 bases from V and 4 bases from J, with 9 bases in between. CDR1 is GTSNPN and CDR2 is SVGIG in the germline V gene (reference sequence). The CDR3 has 13 residues. The CDR3 loop is CAWSVDGATEAFF. CDR3 sequence (DNA): TGTGCCTGGAGTGTGGATGGGGCCACTGAAGCTTTCTTT.

This clone turned up a few times. The J gene is TRBJ2-7, the V gene TRBV9; TRBD1 is a possible D gene (5 bases). The CDR3 runs 15 residues. V gave up 3 bases and J gave up 2 bases, with 15 bases separating them. The germline gives CDR1 SGDLS, CDR2 YYNGEE. The CDR3 DNA reads as TGTGCCAGCAGCGAAATGGCAGGGCCAACCTACGAGCAGTACTTC. Protein product: CASSEMAGPTYEQYF.

The V gene is TRBV5-8, the J gene TRBJ1-6; 9 bases agree with TRBD1. This CDR3 spans 14 amino acids. Germline CDR1 SGHTS, CDR2 YDEGEE. The V segment lost 1 base and the J segment 8 bases; nucleotides outside the gene matches: 1. The CDR3 spells CASSLTGGYSPLHF. CDR3 sequence (DNA): TGTGCCAGCAGCTTGACAGGGGGCTATTCACCCCTCCACTTT.

The V call is TRBV28, the J call TRBJ2-3; D is unclear. This CDR3 comprises 14 residues. The ends were cut back, 8 bases at V and 0 bases at J, with 12 bases in the middle. CDR1 is MDHEN and CDR2 is SYDVKM in the germline V gene. The chain's CDR3 is CASGTDSSTDTQYF. For the CDR3, the DNA is TGTGCCAGCGGAACAGATTCTAGCACAGATACGCAGTATTTT.

This chain uses TRBV6-2 or TRBV6-3 with TRBJ2-5; TRBD2 matches at 8 bases. CDR1 and CDR2 from the germline V gene are MNHEY and SVGEGT. The CDR3 covers 17 residues. V lost 6 bases and J lost 5; bases outside the gene matches: 17. CDR3 sequence: CASSPSSGGGLGETQYF. The CDR3, as DNA: TGTGCCAGCAGCCCCTCGTCGGGAGGGGGGCTCGGGGAGACCCAGTACTTC.

The chain uses TRBV2 and TRBJ2-3; possibly TRBD1 for D (5 bases). This CDR3 is 13 amino acids long. The ends were cut back, 6 bases at V and 5 bases at J, with 12 bases in the middle. The germline CDR1 and CDR2 sequences are SNHLY and FYNNEI. The CDR3 DNA follows: TGTGCCAGCAGGACAGTGGCCGGAGATACGCAGTATTTT. This encodes CASRTVAGDTQYF.

CDR3: CASSPRNRGDYGYTF. The CDR3 DNA sequence: TGTGCCAGTAGTCCACGAAACAGGGGAGACTATGGCTACACCTTC. V is TRBV19 and J is TRBJ1-2; TRBD1 aligns across 7 bases. Germline V gene data show CDR1 as LNHDA and CDR2 as SQIVND (reference sequence). Trimming at V came to 5 bases and at J to 3 bases, leaving 9 bases not matched to a gene. The CDR3 sequence is 15 residues long.

The table lists this clone with a count of one. This chain connects TRBV11-2 to TRBJ2-3; 8 nucleotides line up with TRBD2. The CDR3 spans 15 residues. V shed 6 bases, J shed 0 bases, and the junction held 5 bases outside the gene matches. The germline CDR1 and CDR2 sequences are SGHAT and FQNNGV. CDR3 protein: CASRPSGLSTDTQYF. For the CDR3, the DNA is TGTGCCAGCAGACCTAGCGGGCTTAGCACAGATACGCAGTATTTT.

The chain couples TRBV7-2 to TRBJ2-5; 9 bases map to TRBD1. The germline V gene has CDR1 SGHTA and CDR2 FQGNSA. The CDR3 extends over 14 amino acids. V gave up 5 bases and J gave up 2 bases; unmatched junction bases: 3. Here the CDR3 DNA reads TGTGCCAGCAGCACCGGGACAGGGCAAGAGACCCAGTACTTC. It is translated as CASSTGTGQETQYF.

V gene TRBV21-1 combines with J gene TRBJ2-7; the D call in the table, TRBD2, was not verified against the DNA. TRBV21-1 has pseudogene status. The CDR3 spans 23 residues. Written as DNA, the CDR3 is TGTGCCAGCAGCAACGACAAAGGTGGAACAGACGGGACTAGCGGGACCAGCTCCTACGAGCAGTACTTC. It encodes CASSNDKGGTDGTSGTSSYEQYF.

The V and J genes are TRBV7-8 and TRBJ2-3; D possibly corresponds to TRBD1 (5 bases). Trimming removed 5 bases from V and 5 bases from J, with 17 bases in between. The CDR3 is 15 residues long. Germline CDR1 reads SGHVS; CDR2 reads FQNEAQ. The CDR3 region is CASSKLTGRVDTQYF. CDR3 coding DNA: TGTGCCAGCAGCAAACTCACAGGCAGGGTAGATACGCAGTATTTT.

V is TRBV5-1 and J is TRBJ2-5, with D perhaps matching TRBD2 (6 bases). The V end was cut by 0 bases, the J end by 5 bases, with 17 bases between. The germline gives CDR1 SGHRS, CDR2 YFSETQ. CDR3 size: 16 residues. DNA of the CDR3: TGCGCCAGCAGCTTGGGGGCCCTCGGAGGGTTTGAGACCCAGTACTTC. This sequence encodes CASSLGALGGFETQYF.

The chain links TRBV4-3 to TRBJ2-3; the match to TRBD2 covers 11 bases. The junction had 10 bases not matched to a gene; V was cut back by 0 bases and J by 2 bases. CDR1 is LGHNA and CDR2 is YSLEER in the germline V gene. The CDR3 consists of 19 residues. The CDR3 DNA reads TGCGCCAGCAGCCAAGATCGGGGTAGCGGGGGGGCCTCCACAGATACGCAGTATTTT. Protein product: CASSQDRGSGGASTDTQYF.

This chain links TRBV27 with TRBJ2-2; D is possibly TRBD2 (6 bases). The CDR3 totals 14 residues. Per the germline V gene, CDR1 is MNHEY and CDR2 is SMNVEV (reference sequence). V gave up 2 bases and J gave up 5 bases, with 9 bases separating them. The CDR3: CASSLVGGTGELFF. The CDR3, as DNA: TGTGCCAGCAGTTTAGTCGGGGGAACCGGGGAGCTGTTTTTT.

This chain joins TRBV10-2 and TRBJ2-1, with TRBD2 identical over 7 bases. J gave up 2 bases and V 3 bases, and 10 bases lay outside the gene matches. Germline V gene data show CDR1 as WSHSY and CDR2 as SAAADI. The CDR3 has 17 amino acids. Written as DNA, the CDR3 is TGCGCCAGCAGTGACCACGCGGGAGTGTCCGCCTACAATGAGCAGTTCTTC. Translation: CASSDHAGVSAYNEQFF.

The gene calls are TRBV29-1 and TRBJ1-1; 9 bases line up with TRBD1. Germline assignment: CDR1 SQVTM and CDR2 ANQGSEA. The J segment lost 2 bases and the V segment lost 5 bases, leaving 3 bases of the junction unmatched. The CDR3 spans 13 residues. Here the CDR3 reads CSVHRGPNTEAFF. As DNA, the CDR3 is TGCAGCGTTCACAGGGGGCCCAACACTGAAGCTTTCTTT.

The chain is built from TRBV19 and TRBJ2-1, with TRBD1 matching over 11 bases. V lost 6 bases, J lost 10 bases, and 5 bases stayed unmatched. This CDR3 is 13 amino acids long. Germline V CDR1 and CDR2: LNHDA, SQIVND (reference sequence). For the CDR3, the DNA is TGTGCCAGTAGCGGACAGGGGGCGAGAGAGCAGTTCTTC. As protein: CASSGQGAREQFF. The complete variable domain, with remaining parts taken from reference TRBV19 and TRBJ2-1, reads DGGITQSPKYLFRKEGQNVTLSCEQNLNHDAMYWYRQDPGQGLRLIYYSQIVNDFQKGDIAEGYSVSREKKESFPLTVTSAQKNPTAFYLCASSGQGAREQFFGPGTRLTVL.

This chain connects TRBV27 to TRBJ2-7; 7 positions match TRBD2. The trim removed 6 bases at V and 1 base at J, leaving 12 bases unmatched. There are 16 residues in the CDR3. Germline loops: CDR1 MNHEY, CDR2 SMNVEV (reference sequence). DNA of the CDR3: TGTGCCAGCAGCCTCAGTATGAGCGGGGTTTCCTACGAGCAGTACTTC. Translation: CASSLSMSGVSYEQYF.

The chain combines TRBV6-6 with TRBJ1-5; tentative D call: TRBD1 (5 bases). This CDR3 has 14 residues. V lost 7 bases and J 0 bases, leaving 10 bases between the germline ends. CDR1 is MNHNY and CDR2 is SVGAGI in the germline V gene (reference sequence). The CDR3 sequence: CASNLQVSNQPQHF. The CDR3 region has the DNA TGTGCCAGCAACCTACAGGTTAGCAATCAGCCCCAGCATTTT.

The gene calls are TRBV7-2 and TRBJ2-3; TRBD2 matches 11 bases. Germline V CDR1 and CDR2: SGHTA, FQGNSA. Losses at the gene ends were 1 base for V and 0 bases for J; bases not matched to a gene: 6. The CDR3 extends over 18 amino acids. CDR3 loop: CASSLVLAGEPSTDTQYF. CDR3 in DNA: TGTGCCAGCAGCTTAGTACTAGCGGGGGAACCTAGCACAGATACGCAGTATTTT.

The V and J genes are TRBV7-2 and TRBJ2-5; the D gene is possibly TRBD2 (6 bases). Germline lookup yields CDR1 SGHTA and CDR2 FQGNSA. Trimming pared 6 bases from V and 7 bases from J, leaving 15 bases between. This CDR3 comprises 13 residues. CDR3 protein: CASRPQLGGTQYF. In DNA form, the CDR3 reads TGTGCCAGCAGACCCCAACTGGGGGGGACCCAGTACTTC.

This clone was detected only once. The genes are TRBV15 and TRBJ2-7; TRBD1 aligns across 9 bases. The CDR3 is 17 residues long. With 4 bases clipped from V and 3 bases from J, the junction kept 13 bases outside the gene matches. From germline, CDR1 is LNHNV and CDR2 YYDKDF (reference sequence). CDR3 nucleotide sequence: TGTGCCACCAGCAACCCTTACAGGGGGCGCAAGTACTACGAGCAGTACTTC. This gives the protein CATSNPYRGRKYYEQYF.

This clone was counted between two and nine times. This chain connects TRBV5-4 to TRBJ2-3, with 7 bases matching TRBD2. This CDR3 comprises 16 residues. From germline, CDR1 is SGHNT and CDR2 YYREEE (reference sequence). Losses at the gene ends were 2 bases for V and 0 bases for J; bases not matched to a gene: 6. CDR3 loop: CASSFSAGASTDTQYF. In nucleotides, the CDR3 is TGTGCCAGCAGCTTTTCTGCGGGAGCTAGCACAGATACGCAGTATTTT.

The table lists this clone with a few counts. The chain is built from TRBV25-1 and TRBJ2-1, with 10 nucleotides matching TRBD2. After removal of 5 bases from V and 8 bases from J, the junction contained 6 bases not matched to a gene. There are 14 residues in the CDR3. Germline V gene sequence: CDR1 MGHDK, CDR2 SYGVNS. This CDR3 reads CASSKREGQDEQFF. In nucleotides, the CDR3 is TGTGCCAGCAGTAAGCGGGAGGGCCAAGATGAGCAGTTCTTC.

The chain combines TRBV15 with TRBJ2-1; 12 bases are shared with TRBD1. Germline V lookup: CDR1 LNHNV, CDR2 YYDKDF (reference sequence). This CDR3 comprises 17 residues. V gave up 1 base and J gave up 7 bases; unmatched junction bases: 8. The CDR3 spells CATSRALGTGGRNEQFF. CDR3 DNA: TGTGCCACCAGCAGAGCCCTCGGGACAGGGGGCCGAAATGAGCAGTTCTTC.

V and J are TRBV7-3 and TRBJ2-3, with 8 bases lining up with TRBD2. Trimming at V came to 2 bases and at J to 6 bases, leaving 4 bases not matched to a gene. Germline CDR1 reads SGHTA; CDR2 reads FQGTGA. There are 14 residues in the CDR3. The CDR3 bases are TGTGCCAGCAGCTTAGGGATAGCGGGGGATACGCAGTATTTT. Its translation: CASSLGIAGDTQYF. Variable domain in full (rest from reference TRBV7-3 and TRBJ2-3): GAGVSQTPSNKVTEKGKYVELRCDPISGHTALYWYRQSLGQGPEFLIYFQGTGAADDSGLPNDRFFAVRPEGSVSTLKIQRTERGDSAVYLCASSLGIAGDTQYFGPGTRLTVL.

The V call is TRBV6-2 or TRBV6-3, the J call TRBJ1-2, with a weak D call TRBD1 (6 bases). Trimming stripped 2 bases from V and 4 bases from J, with 11 bases between. Germline loops: CDR1 MNHEY, CDR2 SVGEGT. CDR3 length equals 14 residues. CDR3 amino acids: CASSYRGQIYGYTF. The DNA of the CDR3 is TGTGCCAGCAGTTACAGGGGACAAATCTATGGCTACACCTTC.